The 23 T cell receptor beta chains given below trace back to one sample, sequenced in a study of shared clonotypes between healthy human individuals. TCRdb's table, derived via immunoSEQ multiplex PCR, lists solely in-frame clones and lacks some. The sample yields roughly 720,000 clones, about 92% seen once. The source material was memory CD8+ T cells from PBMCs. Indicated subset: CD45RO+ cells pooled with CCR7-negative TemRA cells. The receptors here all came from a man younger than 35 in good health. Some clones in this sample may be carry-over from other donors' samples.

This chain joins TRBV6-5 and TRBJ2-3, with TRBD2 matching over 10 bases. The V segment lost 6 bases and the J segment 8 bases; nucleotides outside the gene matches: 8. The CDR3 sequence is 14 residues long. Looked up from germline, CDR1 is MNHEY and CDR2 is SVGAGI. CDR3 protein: CASSPTSGWSTQYF. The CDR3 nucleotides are TGTGCCAGCAGCCCGACTAGCGGGTGGAGTACGCAGTATTTT.

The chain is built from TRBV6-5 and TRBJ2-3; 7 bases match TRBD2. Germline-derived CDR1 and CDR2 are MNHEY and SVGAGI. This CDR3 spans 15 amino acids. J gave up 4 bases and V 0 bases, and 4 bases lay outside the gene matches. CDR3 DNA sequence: TGTGCCAGCAGTTACTCCTGGGGGGGGTCAGATACGCAGTATTTT. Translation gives CASSYSWGGSDTQYF.

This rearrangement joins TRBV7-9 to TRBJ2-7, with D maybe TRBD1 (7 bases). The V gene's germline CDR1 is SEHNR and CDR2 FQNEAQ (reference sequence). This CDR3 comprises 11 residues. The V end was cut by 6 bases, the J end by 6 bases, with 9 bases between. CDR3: CASSQGGEQYF. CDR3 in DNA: TGTGCCAGCAGTCAGGGGGGCGAGCAGTACTTC. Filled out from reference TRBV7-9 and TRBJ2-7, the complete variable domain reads DTGVSQNPRHKITKRGQNVTFRCDPISEHNRLYWYRQTLGQGPEFLTYFQNEAQLEKSRLLSDRFSAERPKGSFSTLEIQRTEQGDSAMYLCASSQGGEQYFGPGTRLTVT.

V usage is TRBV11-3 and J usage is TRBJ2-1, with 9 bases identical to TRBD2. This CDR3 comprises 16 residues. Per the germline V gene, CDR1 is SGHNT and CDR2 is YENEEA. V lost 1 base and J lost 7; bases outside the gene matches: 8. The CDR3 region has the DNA TGTGCCAGCAGCTTAGTGGCTAGCGGGATCTTGAATGAGCAGTTCTTC. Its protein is CASSLVASGILNEQFF.

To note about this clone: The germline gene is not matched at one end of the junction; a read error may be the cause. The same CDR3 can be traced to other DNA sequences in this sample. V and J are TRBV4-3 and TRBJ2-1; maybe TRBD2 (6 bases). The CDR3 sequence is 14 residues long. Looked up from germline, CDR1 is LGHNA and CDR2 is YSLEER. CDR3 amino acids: CASSQGGTLNEQFF. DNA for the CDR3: TGCGCTAGCAGCCAAGGAGGGACCCTCAATGAGCAGTTCTTC.

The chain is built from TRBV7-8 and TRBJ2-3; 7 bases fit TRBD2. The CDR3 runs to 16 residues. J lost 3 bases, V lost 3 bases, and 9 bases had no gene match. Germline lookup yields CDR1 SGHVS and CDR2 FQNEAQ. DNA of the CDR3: TGTGCCAGCAGCTTTAGAGCGGGAAGAAGGACAGATACGCAGTATTTT. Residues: CASSFRAGRRTDTQYF.

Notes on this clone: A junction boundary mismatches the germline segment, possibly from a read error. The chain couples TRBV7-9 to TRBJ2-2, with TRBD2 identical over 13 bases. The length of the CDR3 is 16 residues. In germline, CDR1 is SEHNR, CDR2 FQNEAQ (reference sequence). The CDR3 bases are TGTGCCAGCAGCCCGGGGACTAGCGGGAACAACGGGGAGCTGTTTTTT. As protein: CASSPGTSGNNGELFF.

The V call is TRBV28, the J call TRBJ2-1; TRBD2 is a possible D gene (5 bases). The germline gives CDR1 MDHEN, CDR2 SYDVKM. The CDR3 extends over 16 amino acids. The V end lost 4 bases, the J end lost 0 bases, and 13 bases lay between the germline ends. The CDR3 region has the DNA TGTGCCAGCAGTTCATCTAGGGAGTTCTCCTACAATGAGCAGTTCTTC. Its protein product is CASSSSREFSYNEQFF.

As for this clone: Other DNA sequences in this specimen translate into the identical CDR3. The CDR3 coding sequence is TGTGCCAGCAGCTTCTACGGCGAGCAGTACTTC. This encodes CASSFYGEQYF. The V call is TRBV7-9, the J call TRBJ2-7; no definite D call. There are 11 residues in the CDR3. Germline assignment: CDR1 SEHNR and CDR2 FQNEAQ (reference sequence). V lost 3 bases and J 6 bases, leaving 6 bases between the germline ends.

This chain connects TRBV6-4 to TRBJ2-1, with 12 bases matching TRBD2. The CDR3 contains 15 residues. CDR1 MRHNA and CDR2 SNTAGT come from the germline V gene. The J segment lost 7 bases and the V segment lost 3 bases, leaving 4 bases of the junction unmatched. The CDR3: CASSETSGSGNEQFF. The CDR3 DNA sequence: TGTGCCAGCAGTGAGACTAGCGGGAGTGGGAATGAGCAGTTCTTC.

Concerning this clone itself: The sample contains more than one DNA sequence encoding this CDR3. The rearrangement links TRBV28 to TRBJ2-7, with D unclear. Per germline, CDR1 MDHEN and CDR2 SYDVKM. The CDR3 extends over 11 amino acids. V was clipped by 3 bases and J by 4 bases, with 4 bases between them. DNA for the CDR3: TGTGCCAGCAGTTTCGGTTACGAGCAGTACTTC. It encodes CASSFGYEQYF.

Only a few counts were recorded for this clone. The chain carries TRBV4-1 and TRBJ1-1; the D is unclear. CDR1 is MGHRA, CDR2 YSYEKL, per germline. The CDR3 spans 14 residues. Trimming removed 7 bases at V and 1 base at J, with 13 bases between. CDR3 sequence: CASTRKEGNTEAFF. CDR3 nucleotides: TGCGCCAGCACCCGGAAGGAGGGGAACACTGAAGCTTTCTTT.

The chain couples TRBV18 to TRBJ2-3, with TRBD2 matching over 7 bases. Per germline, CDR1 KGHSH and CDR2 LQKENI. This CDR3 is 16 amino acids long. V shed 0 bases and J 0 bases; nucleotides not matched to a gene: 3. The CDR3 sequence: CASSPPTSLSTDTQYF. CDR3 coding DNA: TGTGCCAGCTCACCACCGACTAGCTTAAGCACAGATACGCAGTATTTT. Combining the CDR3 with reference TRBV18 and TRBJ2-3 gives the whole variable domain NAGVMQNPRHLVRRRGQEARLRCSPMKGHSHVYWYRQLPEEGLKFMVYLQKENIIDESGMPKERFSAEFPKEGPSILRIQQVVRGDSAAYFCASSPPTSLSTDTQYFGPGTRLTVL.

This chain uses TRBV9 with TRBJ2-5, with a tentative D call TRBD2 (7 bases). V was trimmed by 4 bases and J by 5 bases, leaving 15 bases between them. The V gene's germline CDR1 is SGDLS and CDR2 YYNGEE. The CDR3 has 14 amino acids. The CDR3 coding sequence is TGTGCCAGCAGCTTCGAGGGGAGGGGGGAGACCCAGTACTTC. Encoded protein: CASSFEGRGETQYF.

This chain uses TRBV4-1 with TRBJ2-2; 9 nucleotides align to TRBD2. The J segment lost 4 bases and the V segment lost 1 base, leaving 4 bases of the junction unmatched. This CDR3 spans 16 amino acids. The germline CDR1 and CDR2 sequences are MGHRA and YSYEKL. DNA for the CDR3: TGCGCCAGCAGCCAAGCAATAGCGGGAGCCACCGGGGAGCTGTTTTTT. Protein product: CASSQAIAGATGELFF.

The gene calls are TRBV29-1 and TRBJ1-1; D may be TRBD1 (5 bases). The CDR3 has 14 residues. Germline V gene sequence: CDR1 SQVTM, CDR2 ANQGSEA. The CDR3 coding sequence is TGCAGGGTCGAGGAGGGGTCCGTGAACACTGAAGCTTTCTTT. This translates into CRVEEGSVNTEAFF.

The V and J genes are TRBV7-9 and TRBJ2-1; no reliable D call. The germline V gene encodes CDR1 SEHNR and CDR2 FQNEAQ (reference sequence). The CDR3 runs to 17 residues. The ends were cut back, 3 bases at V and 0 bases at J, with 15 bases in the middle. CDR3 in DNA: TGTGCCAGCAGCTTCTCTCGTGGATCGAGCTCCTACAATGAGCAGTTCTTC. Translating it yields CASSFSRGSSSYNEQFF.

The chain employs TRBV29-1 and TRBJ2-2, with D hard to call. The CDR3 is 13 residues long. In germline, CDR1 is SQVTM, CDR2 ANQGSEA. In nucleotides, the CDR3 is TGCAGTTTGTGGAATCCGAACACCGGGGAGCTGTTTTTT. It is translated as CSLWNPNTGELFF.

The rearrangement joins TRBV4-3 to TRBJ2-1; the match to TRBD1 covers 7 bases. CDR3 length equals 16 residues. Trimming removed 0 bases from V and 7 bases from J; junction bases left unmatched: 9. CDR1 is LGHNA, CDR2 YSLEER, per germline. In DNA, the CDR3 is TGCGCCAGCAGCCAAGACTTGGCGAGGGGGCAAAATGAGCAGTTCTTC. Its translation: CASSQDLARGQNEQFF.

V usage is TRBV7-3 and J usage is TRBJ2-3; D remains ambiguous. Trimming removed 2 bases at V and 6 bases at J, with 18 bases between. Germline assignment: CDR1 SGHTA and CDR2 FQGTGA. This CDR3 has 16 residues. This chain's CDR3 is CASSLRPGELPDTQYF. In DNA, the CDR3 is TGTGCCAGCAGCTTACGCCCAGGCGAACTCCCGGATACGCAGTATTTT.

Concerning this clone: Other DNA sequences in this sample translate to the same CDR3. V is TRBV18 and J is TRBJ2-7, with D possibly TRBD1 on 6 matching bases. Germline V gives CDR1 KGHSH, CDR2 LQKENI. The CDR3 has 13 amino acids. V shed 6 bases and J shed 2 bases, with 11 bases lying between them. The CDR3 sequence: CASSQTGPYEQYF. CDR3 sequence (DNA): TGTGCCAGCTCGCAGACAGGTCCCTACGAGCAGTACTTC.

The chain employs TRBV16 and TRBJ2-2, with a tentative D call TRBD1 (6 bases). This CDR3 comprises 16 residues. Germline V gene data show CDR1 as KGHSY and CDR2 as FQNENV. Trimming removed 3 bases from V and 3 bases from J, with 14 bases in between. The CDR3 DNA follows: TGTGCCAGCAGCCATCTATTCAGGGGAGACACCGGGGAGCTGTTTTTT. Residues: CASSHLFRGDTGELFF.

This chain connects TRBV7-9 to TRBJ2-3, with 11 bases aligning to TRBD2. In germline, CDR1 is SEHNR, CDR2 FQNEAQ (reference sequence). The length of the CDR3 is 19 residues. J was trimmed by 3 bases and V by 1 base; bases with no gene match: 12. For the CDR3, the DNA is TGTGCCAGCAGCTTAGGTGTACTAGCGGGAGCCATCGGGACAGATACGCAGTATTTT. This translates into CASSLGVLAGAIGTDTQYF.